This T cell receptor beta chain was retrieved from a study of technical replicates of blood from several donors. Clones were read by immunoSEQ multiplex PCR, and TCRdb kept only the in-frame ones, dropping some. The table lists 75,000 or so clones, 90% to 95% of them singletons. With 1 base removed from V and 4 bases from J, the gap between germline ends came to 10 bases. Germline CDR1 SGHAT, CDR2 FQNNGV. This CDR3 has 14 amino acids. The TCR was taken from a human donor in good health. The sequenced material came from T cells isolated from PBMCs. This chain connects TRBV11-2 to TRBJ2-5, with D hard to call. The CDR3 spells CASSLGQVSETQYF. The DNA for the CDR3 is TGTGCCAGCAGCTTAGGGCAGGTGTCAGAGACCCAGTACTTC.